A single sample gave rise to the 23 T cell receptor beta chains below, sequenced in a study of technical replicates of blood from a few donors. Sequencing used immunoSEQ multiplex PCR; TCRdb keeps in-frame clones, though not all of them. This table has tens of thousands of clones, around 93% appearing once. The sequenced material came from PBMCs. All receptors derive from a human donor in good health. Some clones in this sample may be carry-over from other donors' samples.

The CDR3 DNA reads TGTGCCAGCAGCGTGGGGAACCGGGAGTCCTATGGCTACACCTTC. It specifies CASSVGNRESYGYTF. V is TRBV9 and J is TRBJ1-2, with D unclear. V shed 2 bases and J shed 4 bases, with 15 bases lying between them. The CDR3 length is 15 residues. Germline values: CDR1 SGDLS, CDR2 YYNGEE.

This clone was seen only a few times. This chain joins TRBV4-1 and TRBJ2-6; D unresolved. V shed 4 bases and J shed 3 bases, with 13 bases lying between them. CDR3 size: 16 residues. Germline assignment: CDR1 MGHRA and CDR2 YSYEKL. CDR3 in amino acids: CASSPSPGGGANVLTF. In DNA form, the CDR3 reads TGCGCCAGCAGCCCTTCACCAGGTGGTGGGGCCAACGTCCTGACTTTC.

This rearrangement joins TRBV5-1 to TRBJ1-1; D gene unclear. V lost 2 bases, J lost 5 bases, and 13 bases lay in between. CDR1 and CDR2 (germline): SGHRS, YFSETQ. The CDR3 covers 14 residues. The CDR3 DNA reads as TGCGCCAGCAGCTTAGATGATAGAGGAACTGAAGCTTTCTTT. Amino acid sequence: CASSLDDRGTEAFF.

This chain connects TRBV7-2 to TRBJ2-7; 8 bases are shared with TRBD1. V lost 6 bases to trimming and J lost 1 base; unmatched junction nucleotides: 2. This CDR3 spans 13 amino acids. Germline CDR1 and CDR2: SGHTA and FQGNSA. The CDR3 loop is CASRRQGSYEQYF. DNA for the CDR3: TGTGCCAGCAGGCGACAGGGGTCCTACGAGCAGTACTTC.

The J gene is TRBJ2-1, the V gene TRBV12-5; tentatively, D is TRBD2 (6 bases). Germline CDR1 LGHNT, CDR2 FRNRAP. Trimming removed 4 bases at V and 2 bases at J, with 9 bases between. This CDR3 has 14 residues. Written as DNA, the CDR3 is TGTGCTAGTGGTTCCGGAGGGCCCTACAATGAGCAGTTCTTC. It encodes CASGSGGPYNEQFF.

J is TRBJ2-1 and V is TRBV9; possible D gene TRBD2, 6 bases. Germline CDR1 reads SGDLS; CDR2 reads YYNGEE. This CDR3 contains 16 residues. Trimming pared 0 bases from V and 15 bases from J, leaving 25 bases between. The CDR3 spells CASSVAPDASVEAPFF. CDR3 nucleotides: TGTGCCAGCAGCGTAGCCCCGGACGCTAGCGTCGAGGCTCCGTTCTTC.

This chain connects TRBV18 to TRBJ1-6; 7 bases align to TRBD1. Unmatched junction bases numbered 6, after V lost 3 bases and J lost 7 bases. The germline V gene has CDR1 KGHSH and CDR2 LQKENI. The CDR3 totals 15 residues. Here the CDR3 reads CASSPTGQANSPLHF. The CDR3 bases are TGTGCCAGCTCACCGACAGGGCAGGCGAATTCACCCCTCCACTTT.

The chain combines TRBV6-5 with TRBJ2-3, with 9 bases that match TRBD2. The CDR3 totals 15 residues. V dropped 7 bases and J dropped 2; count of bases not matched to a gene: 7. Germline CDR1 reads MNHEY; CDR2 reads SVGAGI. The CDR3 DNA follows: TGTGCCAGCACCGCGGGGGGGCTTTTCACAGATACGCAGTATTTT. This sequence encodes CASTAGGLFTDTQYF.

The rearrangement links TRBV6-5 to TRBJ2-7, with TRBD1 matching 8 bases. The CDR3 consists of 15 residues. Trimming cost V 0 bases and J 5 bases; bases outside gene matches: 6. The V gene's germline CDR1 is MNHEY and CDR2 SVGAGI. This CDR3 is CASSYSIQGVNEQYF. DNA for the CDR3: TGTGCCAGCAGTTACTCGATACAGGGGGTCAACGAGCAGTACTTC.

This CDR3 is CASSASDRGTEAFF. The CDR3 bases are TGTGCCAGCAGTGCGTCGGACAGGGGTACTGAAGCTTTCTTT. The V call is TRBV6-1, the J call TRBJ1-1; 9 positions agree with TRBD1. Germline V gene data show CDR1 as MNHNS and CDR2 as SASEGT. J was trimmed by 5 bases and V by 4 bases; bases with no gene match: 5. The CDR3 is 14 amino acids.

V is TRBV7-8 and J is TRBJ2-5, with D perhaps matching TRBD2 (5 bases). V was trimmed by 2 bases and J by 5 bases, leaving 15 bases between them. Germline assignment: CDR1 SGHVS and CDR2 FQNEAQ. This CDR3 contains 15 residues. The CDR3 nucleotides are TGTGCCAGCAGCTTAAGGCTAGAGGGTCAGGAGACCCAGTACTTC. This encodes CASSLRLEGQETQYF.

V is TRBV6-4 and J is TRBJ2-1; 9 bases agree with TRBD2. This CDR3 comprises 18 residues. Germline-derived CDR1 and CDR2 are MRHNA and SNTAGT. Trimming removed 4 bases from V and 5 bases from J; junction bases left unmatched: 15. CDR3 loop: CASSVSTDEVAGDNEQFF. Written as DNA, the CDR3 is TGTGCCAGCAGTGTCTCGACAGACGAGGTAGCGGGGGACAATGAGCAGTTCTTC.

This clone was found once. J is TRBJ1-5 and V is TRBV18; perhaps TRBD1 as D (5 bases). The CDR3 spans 12 residues. V shed 6 bases and J shed 6 bases, with 9 bases lying between them. CDR1 is KGHSH and CDR2 is LQKENI in the germline V gene. CDR3 sequence: CASSRQGQPQHF. In nucleotides, the CDR3 is TGTGCCAGCTCGCGTCAGGGTCAGCCCCAGCATTTT.

V gene TRBV18 combines with J gene TRBJ2-2; tentatively, D is TRBD2 (6 bases). The CDR3 contains 16 residues. Trimming took off 2 bases at V and 0 bases at J, with 10 bases between the two ends. CDR1 is KGHSH and CDR2 is LQKENI in the germline V gene. DNA for the CDR3: TGTGCCAGCTCACCAACAACGGGAGCGAACACCGGGGAGCTGTTTTTT. Residues: CASSPTTGANTGELFF.

The rearrangement joins TRBV30 to TRBJ2-1, with 10 bases that match TRBD2. CDR3 length equals 15 residues. The V segment lost 6 bases and the J segment 6 bases; nucleotides outside the gene matches: 11. In germline, CDR1 is GTSNPN, CDR2 SVGIG (reference sequence). The CDR3, as DNA: TGTGCCTGCCAGCCCCTAGCGGGAGAATCCAATGAGCAGTTCTTC. This translates into CACQPLAGESNEQFF.

The rearrangement uses TRBV11-2 and TRBJ2-3; maybe TRBD1 (5 bases). V was pared by 2 bases and J by 3 bases, with 6 bases between. The germline V gene encodes CDR1 SGHAT and CDR2 FQNNGV. This CDR3 region has 13 residues. DNA for the CDR3: TGTGCCAGCAGCTTACAGGGTACAGATACGCAGTATTTT. As protein: CASSLQGTDTQYF.

The chain uses TRBV5-1 and TRBJ2-4, with 10 bases lining up with TRBD2. J was trimmed by 7 bases and V by 6 bases; bases with no gene match: 19. Germline CDR1 SGHRS, CDR2 YFSETQ. The CDR3 is 18 residues long. Here the CDR3 reads CASTLAGEGESRGNIQYF. The CDR3 nucleotides are TGCGCCAGCACCCTAGCGGGAGAGGGCGAGTCGAGGGGGAACATTCAGTACTTC. Drawing the rest from reference TRBV5-1 and TRBJ2-4, the complete variable domain is KAGVTQTPRYLIKTRGQQVTLSCSPISGHRSVSWYQQTPGQGLQFLFEYFSETQRNKGNFPGRFSGRQFSNSRSEMNVSTLELGDSALYLCASTLAGEGESRGNIQYFGAGTRLSVL.

This clone was detected only a few times. The chain couples TRBV4-2 to TRBJ2-5; possible D gene TRBD2, 6 bases. With 0 bases removed from V and 6 bases from J, the gap between germline ends came to 14 bases. The CDR3 is 15 amino acids. Germline CDR1 is LGHNA and CDR2 is YNFKEQ. Here the CDR3 DNA reads TGTGCCAGCAGCCAAGATTGGGACTCTCACCAGACCCAGTACTTC. The encoded protein is CASSQDWDSHQTQYF.

V and J are TRBV10-2 and TRBJ2-1; the match to TRBD2 covers 10 bases. The CDR3 spans 16 residues. V was pared by 6 bases and J by 5 bases, with 10 bases of the junction left unmatched. Germline CDR1 reads WSHSY; CDR2 reads SAAADI. The CDR3 bases are TGCGCCAGCAGGGATAGGACTAGCGGAGCGAACAATGAGCAGTTCTTC. It specifies CASRDRTSGANNEQFF.

The chain couples TRBV7-2 to TRBJ1-1; no firm D call. The CDR3 length is 15 residues. Trimming took 3 bases from V and 2 from J, leaving 13 bases between them. Germline V gene sequence: CDR1 SGHTA, CDR2 FQGNSA. The CDR3 spells CASSFDTSGNTEAFF. CDR3 nucleotides: TGTGCCAGCAGCTTTGATACCTCGGGAAACACTGAAGCTTTCTTT.

The chain couples TRBV7-9 to TRBJ2-6; 7 positions agree with TRBD1. The CDR3 spans 18 residues. Germline V gene data show CDR1 as SEHNR and CDR2 as FQNEAQ (reference sequence). Germline trimming cut 5 bases from V and 0 bases from J; bases unmatched to any gene: 10. CDR3 nucleotides: TGTGCCAGCAGCCGAGGACAGGTCGCATCCTCTGGGGCCAACGTCCTGACTTTC. It encodes CASSRGQVASSGANVLTF.

This clone was detected only once. The chain couples TRBV7-2 to TRBJ2-6; possibly TRBD2 for D (5 bases). Trimming cost V 2 bases and J 1 base, with 18 bases left between them. The CDR3 extends over 19 amino acids. Per the germline V gene, CDR1 is SGHTA and CDR2 is FQGNSA. Written as DNA, the CDR3 is TGTGCCAGCAGCTTAAGTCTGGGTACTCGAGGGTCTGGGGCCAACGTCCTGACTTTC. Translation gives CASSLSLGTRGSGANVLTF.

This rearrangement joins TRBV25-1 to TRBJ2-1, with 7 bases that match TRBD2. This CDR3 is 15 amino acids long. Germline CDR1 MGHDK, CDR2 SYGVNS. V shed 1 base, J shed 3 bases, and the junction held 3 bases outside the gene matches. In nucleotides, the CDR3 is TGTGCCAGCAGTGAATTAAGGGACTACTACAATGAGCAGTTCTTC. Protein: CASSELRDYYNEQFF. Together with reference TRBV25-1 and TRBJ2-1, the CDR3 gives the full variable domain: EADIYQTPRYLVIGTGKKITLECSQTMGHDKMYWYQQDPGMELHLIHYSYGVNSTEKGDLSSESTVSRIRTEHFPLTLESARPSHTSQYLCASSELRDYYNEQFFGPGTRLTVL.